The rows below give T cell receptor beta chains drawn from one sample of a study of neurological immune-mediated disorders. In TCRdb, the 5' RACE reads were re-called with MiXCR into one record per CDR3 protein. This table has 55,000 to 70,000 distinct CDR3 sequences, about an eighth appearing once. The sequenced sample consisted of PBMCs. The receptors here all came from a man between 60 and 75 years old in good health. Both conserved end residues are part of each CDR3. D genes are given only for firm matches. Clone size is not always given. Where it is, it says once, few, many or a class for expanded clones.

v_gene: TRBV29-1; j_gene: TRBJ2-7; d_gene: NA; abundance: many; CDR3aa: CSVGDGTISSEQYF; CDR3nt: TGCAGCGTTGGGGACGGAACGATATCGTCCGAGCAGTACTTC
v_gene: TRBV15; j_gene: TRBJ1-5; d_gene: TRBD1; abundance: many; CDR3aa: CATSRRDRGQLSNQPQHF; CDR3nt: TGTGCCACCAGCAGACGGGACAGGGGCCAGTTATCTAATCAGCCCCAGCATTTT
v_gene: TRBV14; j_gene: TRBJ1-1; d_gene: NA; abundance: NA; CDR3aa: CASSRSMNTEAFF; CDR3nt: TGTGCCAGCAGCCGATCTATGAACACTGAAGCTTTCTTT
v_gene: TRBV29-1; j_gene: TRBJ2-2; d_gene: NA; abundance: many; CDR3aa: CSALGWDTGELFF; CDR3nt: TGCAGCGCGTTAGGGTGGGATACCGGGGAGCTGTTTTTT
v_gene: TRBV7-2; j_gene: TRBJ1-2; d_gene: NA; abundance: many; CDR3aa: CASSLGENYGYTF; CDR3nt: TGTGCCAGCAGCTTAGGGGAAAACTATGGCTACACCTTC
v_gene: TRBV20-1; j_gene: TRBJ2-1; d_gene: TRBD2; abundance: NA; CDR3aa: CSAQAAGGTGEQFF; CDR3nt: TGCAGTGCTCAGGCAGCGGGGGGGACTGGTGAGCAGTTCTTC
v_gene: TRBV18; j_gene: TRBJ2-2; d_gene: NA; abundance: many; CDR3aa: CASSPQTQENTGELFF; CDR3nt: TGTGCCAGCTCACCTCAGACGCAGGAGAACACCGGGGAGCTGTTTTTT
v_gene: TRBV7-9; j_gene: TRBJ2-3; d_gene: NA; abundance: many; CDR3aa: CASSPEGLSDTQYF; CDR3nt: TGTGCCAGCAGCCCGGAGGGGCTTTCAGATACGCAGTATTTT
v_gene: TRBV2; j_gene: TRBJ1-6; d_gene: TRBD1; abundance: many; CDR3aa: CASDRTGTENSPLHF; CDR3nt: TGTGCCAGCGATAGGACCGGGACAGAGAATTCACCCCTCCACTTT
v_gene: TRBV7-2; j_gene: TRBJ2-1; d_gene: NA; abundance: many; CDR3aa: CASSSSRGNEQFF; CDR3nt: TGTGCCAGCAGTTCCTCCCGGGGCAATGAGCAGTTCTTC
v_gene: TRBV20-1; j_gene: TRBJ2-7; d_gene: NA; abundance: many; CDR3aa: CSARGLSHYYEQYF; CDR3nt: TGCAGTGCTAGAGGGCTCAGCCATTACTACGAGCAGTACTTC
v_gene: TRBV10-1; j_gene: TRBJ2-7; d_gene: TRBD1; abundance: many; CDR3aa: CASSATAGTGTVDEQYF; CDR3nt: TGCGCCAGCAGTGCTACGGCCGGGACAGGGACGGTCGACGAGCAGTACTTC
v_gene: TRBV7-9; j_gene: TRBJ2-5; d_gene: NA; abundance: many; CDR3aa: CASSYPRRSQETQYF; CDR3nt: TGTGCCAGCAGCTATCCAAGGAGGAGCCAAGAGACCCAGTACTTC
v_gene: TRBV9; j_gene: TRBJ2-3; d_gene: NA; abundance: many; CDR3aa: CASSVDLRVDTQYF; CDR3nt: TGTGCCAGCAGCGTAGACCTCCGGGTAGATACGCAGTATTTT
v_gene: TRBV12-3/TRBV12-4; j_gene: TRBJ1-1; d_gene: NA; abundance: many; CDR3aa: CASSLTGLNTEAFF; CDR3nt: TGTGCCAGCAGCCTGACAGGACTAAACACTGAAGCTTTCTTT
v_gene: TRBV5-5; j_gene: TRBJ2-1; d_gene: TRBD1; abundance: NA; CDR3aa: CASSPQGQGGFYEQFF; CDR3nt: TGTGCCAGCAGCCCCCAGGGACAGGGGGGCTTCTATGAGCAGTTCTTC
v_gene: TRBV4-2; j_gene: TRBJ2-3; d_gene: NA; abundance: NA; CDR3aa: CASSQDRGGTDTQYF; CDR3nt: TGTGCCAGCAGTCAAGATCGCGGGGGCACAGATACGCAGTATTTT
v_gene: TRBV5-1; j_gene: TRBJ2-5; d_gene: TRBD1; abundance: many; CDR3aa: CASSLGQGQETQYF; CDR3nt: TGCGCCAGCAGCTTGGGACAGGGCCAAGAGACCCAGTACTTC
v_gene: TRBV11-1; j_gene: TRBJ2-2; d_gene: TRBD1; abundance: many; CDR3aa: CASSFGQAANTGELFF; CDR3nt: TGTGCCAGCAGCTTTGGACAGGCAGCGAACACCGGGGAGCTGTTTTTT
v_gene: TRBV29-1; j_gene: TRBJ1-1; d_gene: NA; abundance: many; CDR3aa: CSGSFPNTEAFF; CDR3nt: TGCAGCGGTAGCTTTCCGAACACTGAAGCTTTCTTT
v_gene: TRBV5-1; j_gene: TRBJ2-3; d_gene: TRBD2; abundance: many; CDR3aa: CASSLGAGGPDTQYF; CDR3nt: TGCGCCAGCAGCCTGGGCGCGGGGGGCCCAGATACGCAGTATTTT
v_gene: TRBV6-5; j_gene: TRBJ1-5; d_gene: NA; abundance: many; CDR3aa: CASSYSRGNSNQPQHF; CDR3nt: TGTGCCAGCAGTTACTCTAGGGGGAATAGCAATCAGCCCCAGCATTTT
v_gene: TRBV5-1; j_gene: TRBJ2-1; d_gene: TRBD1; abundance: many; CDR3aa: CASSLVDREWGEQFF; CDR3nt: TGCGCCAGCAGCTTGGTGGACAGGGAGTGGGGTGAGCAGTTCTTC
v_gene: TRBV7-2; j_gene: TRBJ2-7; d_gene: TRBD2; abundance: many; CDR3aa: CASSLERAGGREQYF; CDR3nt: TGTGCCAGCAGCTTAGAAAGGGCGGGGGGTCGCGAGCAGTACTTC
v_gene: TRBV7-6; j_gene: TRBJ1-5; d_gene: TRBD1; abundance: NA; CDR3aa: CASSSQGGISNQPQHF; CDR3nt: TGTGCCAGCAGCTCACAGGGGGGGATAAGCAATCAGCCCCAGCATTTT
v_gene: TRBV7-2; j_gene: TRBJ2-1; d_gene: TRBD2; abundance: many; CDR3aa: CASSSQRGGNNEQFF; CDR3nt: TGTGCCAGCAGCTCCCAGCGGGGGGGCAACAATGAGCAGTTCTTC
v_gene: TRBV7-3; j_gene: TRBJ2-2; d_gene: TRBD1; abundance: NA; CDR3aa: CASSTPTGANTGELFF; CDR3nt: TGTGCCAGCAGCACCCCGACAGGGGCGAACACCGGGGAGCTGTTTTTT
v_gene: TRBV7-2; j_gene: TRBJ2-1; d_gene: TRBD1; abundance: many; CDR3aa: CASSQDRGIYNEQFF; CDR3nt: TGTGCCAGCAGCCAGGACAGGGGAATCTACAATGAGCAGTTCTTC
v_gene: TRBV20-1; j_gene: TRBJ2-1; d_gene: NA; abundance: many; CDR3aa: CSARPRGNEQFF; CDR3nt: TGCAGTGCTAGGCCCAGGGGCAATGAGCAGTTCTTC
v_gene: TRBV4-2; j_gene: TRBJ2-4; d_gene: NA; abundance: NA; CDR3aa: CASSQARALAKNIQYF; CDR3nt: TGTGCCAGCAGCCAAGCCCGGGCCTTAGCCAAAAACATTCAGTACTTC
v_gene: TRBV10-3; j_gene: TRBJ2-1; d_gene: NA; abundance: NA; CDR3aa: CAIRTRQDNEQFF; CDR3nt: TGTGCCATCAGAACACGGCAGGACAATGAGCAGTTCTTC
v_gene: TRBV7-8; j_gene: TRBJ2-3; d_gene: NA; abundance: many; CDR3aa: CASSLAGGPPTDTQYF; CDR3nt: TGTGCCAGCAGCTTAGCCGGGGGGCCTCCCACAGATACGCAGTATTTT
v_gene: TRBV7-2; j_gene: TRBJ1-5; d_gene: NA; abundance: many; CDR3aa: CASSLAFGIGQPQHF; CDR3nt: TGTGCCAGCAGCTTAGCGTTCGGTATTGGTCAGCCCCAGCATTTT
v_gene: TRBV4-3; j_gene: TRBJ1-2; d_gene: NA; abundance: NA; CDR3aa: CASSHSGAGATVGGYTF; CDR3nt: TGCGCCAGCAGCCACTCAGGGGCAGGGGCGACAGTGGGTGGCTACACCTTC
v_gene: TRBV7-8; j_gene: TRBJ1-1; d_gene: NA; abundance: many; CDR3aa: CASSLGWNTEAFF; CDR3nt: TGTGCCAGCAGCTTGGGCTGGAACACTGAAGCTTTCTTT
v_gene: TRBV4-3; j_gene: TRBJ2-1; d_gene: NA; abundance: many; CDR3aa: CASSQAESRGEQFF; CDR3nt: TGCGCCAGCAGCCAAGCGGAGTCTAGGGGGGAGCAGTTCTTC
v_gene: TRBV20-1; j_gene: TRBJ2-3; d_gene: NA; abundance: many; CDR3aa: CSAKRWGEGTDTQYF; CDR3nt: TGCAGTGCTAAGAGGTGGGGGGAGGGCACAGATACGCAGTATTTT
v_gene: TRBV20-1; j_gene: TRBJ1-4; d_gene: TRBD1; abundance: many; CDR3aa: CSARDQGGGGELFF; CDR3nt: TGCAGTGCTAGAGATCAGGGGGGGGGCGGGGAACTGTTTTTT
v_gene: TRBV14; j_gene: TRBJ1-1; d_gene: NA; abundance: many; CDR3aa: CASSQVPRAEAFF; CDR3nt: TGTGCCAGCAGCCAAGTCCCCAGGGCTGAAGCTTTCTTT
v_gene: TRBV7-2; j_gene: TRBJ1-1; d_gene: NA; abundance: many; CDR3aa: CASSVQGWEGVNTEAFF; CDR3nt: TGTGCCAGCAGCGTTCAAGGCTGGGAGGGAGTGAACACTGAAGCTTTCTTT
v_gene: TRBV20-1; j_gene: TRBJ2-7; d_gene: TRBD2; abundance: many; CDR3aa: CSARGWGGGLSHEQYF; CDR3nt: TGCAGTGCTAGAGGGTGGGGCGGGGGGCTTTCCCACGAGCAGTACTTC
v_gene: TRBV5-1; j_gene: TRBJ2-5; d_gene: TRBD2; abundance: many; CDR3aa: CASSRGSGGYQETQYF; CDR3nt: TGCGCCAGCAGCCGAGGTAGCGGGGGGTACCAAGAGACCCAGTACTTC
v_gene: TRBV12-3/TRBV12-4; j_gene: TRBJ2-2; d_gene: NA; abundance: many; CDR3aa: CASSFDGPGGELFF; CDR3nt: TGTGCCAGCAGTTTTGACGGACCAGGCGGGGAGCTGTTTTTT